One and the same sample provided the 17 T cell receptor beta chains below, sequenced in a study of blood T cell repertoires in COVID-19. Some clones are missing from TCRdb's copy, which holds only in-frame ones; the method was immunoSEQ multiplex PCR. The table has approximately 270,000 clones, less than 95% seen once. Specimen: PBMCs or T cells enriched from blood (not recorded which). These receptors all stem from a man in his forties who had been exposed to COVID-19.

The chain couples TRBV3-1 (or the pseudogene TRBV3-2) to TRBJ1-1; a possible D gene is TRBD1 (6 bases). Germline loops: CDR1 LGHDT, CDR2 YNNKEL (reference sequence). The length of the CDR3 is 14 residues. V lost 0 bases, J lost 6 bases, and 11 bases lay in between. The DNA for the CDR3 is TGTGCCAGCAGCCAAGATCGGACAGAGGCTGAAGCTTTCTTT. Translated: CASSQDRTEAEAFF.

About this clone: The sample carries other DNA sequences with the same CDR3. The gene calls are TRBV9 and TRBJ2-1; maybe TRBD2 (6 bases). Germline CDR1 SGDLS, CDR2 YYNGEE. The CDR3 sequence is 15 residues long. Deletions cut 0 bases from V and 3 bases from J, with 10 bases between. The CDR3 DNA reads TGTGCCAGCAGCGTAGATAGCGGAAACTACAATGAGCAGTTCTTC. The encoded protein is CASSVDSGNYNEQFF.

J is TRBJ1-2 and V is TRBV5-6; a weak D match, TRBD1 (6 bases). The CDR3 covers 14 residues. Trimming took 2 bases from V and 8 from J, leaving 16 bases between them. Germline V gene lookup returns CDR1 SGHDT and CDR2 YYEEEE. Here the CDR3 reads CASSFASGAKGYTF. In DNA form, the CDR3 reads TGTGCCAGCAGCTTTGCCTCAGGGGCTAAAGGCTACACCTTC.

J is TRBJ2-1 and V is TRBV9, with 8 bases fitting TRBD2. From germline, CDR1 is SGDLS and CDR2 YYNGEE. V dropped 4 bases and J dropped 4; count of bases not matched to a gene: 7. The length of the CDR3 is 15 residues. CDR3 residues: CASSTSGSAYNEQFF. The DNA of the CDR3 is TGTGCCAGCAGCACGAGCGGGAGCGCTTACAATGAGCAGTTCTTC.

This clone was counted a single time. Here the CDR3 DNA reads TGTGCCAGCACGACCGGGACACTGAGCTCTGGGGCCAACGTCCTGACTTTC. Residues: CASTTGTLSSGANVLTF. The genes are TRBV28 and TRBJ2-6, with D possibly TRBD1 on 6 matching bases. The germline V gene has CDR1 MDHEN and CDR2 SYDVKM. The ends were cut back, 7 bases at V and 0 bases at J, with 16 bases in the middle. The CDR3 totals 17 residues.

This clone has a single count. This chain links TRBV30 with TRBJ2-5; 12 bases are a match to TRBD2. V shed 1 base and J 2 bases; nucleotides not matched to a gene: 14. CDR1 is GTSNPN and CDR2 is SVGIG in the germline V gene (reference sequence). The CDR3 consists of 19 residues. The CDR3 nucleotides read TGTGCCTGGAGTGGAAGAAGGTCCCCAGGACTAGCGGGACAAGAGACCCAGTACTTC. Translating it yields CAWSGRRSPGLAGQETQYF.

The chain employs TRBV5-1 and TRBJ2-1; tentatively, D is TRBD2 (5 bases). This CDR3 has 12 amino acids. V dropped 4 bases and J dropped 3 bases, with 5 bases sitting between them. Germline V gene sequence: CDR1 SGHRS, CDR2 YFSETQ. The CDR3 sequence is CASSSGYNEQFF. Written as DNA, the CDR3 is TGCGCCAGCAGCAGCGGCTACAATGAGCAGTTCTTC.

The chain carries TRBV12-3 or TRBV12-4 and TRBJ1-2, with D perhaps matching TRBD1 (5 bases). The CDR3 loop spans 12 amino acids. V shed 3 bases and J shed 7 bases, with 9 bases lying between them. This chain's CDR3 is CASSFAGLGYTF. The CDR3 coding sequence is TGTGCCAGCAGTTTTGCGGGGCTTGGCTACACCTTC.

The CDR3 is CALGLQETQYF. The DNA of the CDR3 is TGTGCCTTGGGACTTCAAGAGACCCAGTACTTC. The chain carries TRBV30 and TRBJ2-5, with D possibly TRBD2 on 6 matching bases. Germline V gives CDR1 GTSNPN, CDR2 SVGIG (reference sequence). V lost 7 bases and J lost 2, with 8 bases in between. This CDR3 spans 11 amino acids.

V gene TRBV15 combines with J gene TRBJ2-2; D ambiguous. V was trimmed by 5 bases and J by 7 bases, leaving 17 bases between them. The CDR3 is made up of 15 amino acids. Germline V lookup: CDR1 LNHNV, CDR2 YYDKDF (reference sequence). DNA of the CDR3: TGTGCCACCAGCGGTCAAAAAGTAGAGTACGGGGAGCTGTTTTTT. This sequence encodes CATSGQKVEYGELFF.

This clone was observed once. This sequence joins TRBV6-5 and TRBJ2-1, with 7 bases aligning to TRBD2. CDR1 is MNHEY and CDR2 is SVGAGI in the germline V gene. The CDR3 loop spans 14 amino acids. V was pared by 8 bases and J by 6 bases, with 10 bases of the junction left unmatched. The CDR3 loop reads CASCGLVVCNEQFF. DNA of the CDR3: TGTGCCAGCTGCGGACTAGTGGTTTGCAATGAGCAGTTCTTC.

J is TRBJ2-1 and V is TRBV28; 9 bases agree with TRBD2. Trimming removed 0 bases from V and 9 bases from J; junction bases left unmatched: 6. CDR1 and CDR2 (germline): MDHEN, SYDVKM. The CDR3 extends over 15 amino acids. The CDR3, as DNA: TGTGCCAGCAGTTTATGGGCGGGAGGGACAAGTGAGCAGTTCTTC. It specifies CASSLWAGGTSEQFF.

The chain combines TRBV5-1 with TRBJ2-3, with TRBD2 matching 9 bases. Trimming took 4 bases from V and 7 from J; bases not matched to a gene: 16. Germline CDR1 is SGHRS and CDR2 is YFSETQ. This CDR3 spans 17 amino acids. CDR3 DNA sequence: TGCGCCAGCAGCGAGGGGTCGGTAGCGGGAGTGGTAAATACGCAGTATTTT. Its translation: CASSEGSVAGVVNTQYF.

This clone has only a few counts. CDR3 region: CASSPGTGGTYEQYF. The CDR3, as DNA: TGTGCCAGCTCACCCGGGACAGGGGGCACCTACGAGCAGTACTTC. The V and J genes are TRBV18 and TRBJ2-7; the match to TRBD1 covers 12 bases. The CDR3 consists of 15 residues. From germline, CDR1 is KGHSH and CDR2 LQKENI. With 3 bases clipped from V and 2 bases from J, the junction kept 2 bases outside the gene matches.

The chain recombines TRBV7-9 with TRBJ1-6; 8 bases map to TRBD1. Trimming removed 3 bases from V and 9 bases from J; junction bases left unmatched: 4. The CDR3 contains 14 residues. Germline CDR1 is SEHNR and CDR2 is FQNEAQ (reference sequence). The CDR3 sequence: CASSFWTGSSPLHF. DNA of the CDR3: TGTGCCAGCAGCTTTTGGACAGGGAGTTCACCCCTCCACTTT. Variable domain in full (rest from reference TRBV7-9 and TRBJ1-6): DTGVSQNPRHKITKRGQNVTFRCDPISEHNRLYWYRQTLGQGPEFLTYFQNEAQLEKSRLLSDRFSAERPKGSFSTLEIQRTEQGDSAMYLCASSFWTGSSPLHFGNGTRLTVT.

The rearrangement links TRBV2 to TRBJ2-7; TRBD1 agrees at 8 bases. The CDR3 runs 15 residues. Germline values: CDR1 SNHLY, CDR2 FYNNEI. V lost 4 bases, J lost 4 bases, and 9 bases stayed unmatched. The chain's CDR3 is CASSVFQGAPYEQYF. Here the CDR3 DNA reads TGTGCCAGCAGTGTATTCCAGGGGGCGCCTTACGAGCAGTACTTC. The full variable domain, in which reference TRBV2 and TRBJ2-7 provide the parts outside the CDR3, is EPEVTQTPSHQVTQMGQEVILRCVPISNHLYFYWYRQILGQKVEFLVSFYNNEISEKSEIFDDQFSVERPDGSNFTLKIRSTKLEDSAMYFCASSVFQGAPYEQYFGPGTRLTVT.

The chain joins TRBV5-4 to TRBJ1-1; D unclear. V dropped 3 bases and J dropped 2 bases, with 8 bases sitting between them. The CDR3 is 13 residues long. Germline V lookup: CDR1 SGHNT, CDR2 YYREEE (reference sequence). This CDR3 is CASSSGKNTEAFF. The CDR3 DNA is TGTGCCAGCAGCTCCGGGAAAAACACTGAAGCTTTCTTT.